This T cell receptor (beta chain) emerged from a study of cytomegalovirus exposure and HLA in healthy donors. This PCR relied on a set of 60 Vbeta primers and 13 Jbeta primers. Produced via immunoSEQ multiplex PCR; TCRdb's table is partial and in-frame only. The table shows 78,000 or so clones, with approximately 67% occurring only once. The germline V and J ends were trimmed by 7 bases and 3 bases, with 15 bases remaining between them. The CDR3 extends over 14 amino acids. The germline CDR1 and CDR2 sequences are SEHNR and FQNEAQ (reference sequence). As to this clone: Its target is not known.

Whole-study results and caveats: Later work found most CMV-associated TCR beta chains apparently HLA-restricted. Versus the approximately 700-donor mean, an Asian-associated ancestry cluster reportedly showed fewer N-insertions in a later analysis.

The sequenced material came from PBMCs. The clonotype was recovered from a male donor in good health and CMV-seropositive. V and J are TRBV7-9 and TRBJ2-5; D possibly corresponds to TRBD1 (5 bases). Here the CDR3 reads CASISGRAEETQYF. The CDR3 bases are TGTGCCAGCATTTCGGGCAGGGCGGAAGAGACCCAGTACTTC.